These 4 T cell receptor beta chains came from one sample sequenced in a study of blood T cell repertoires in COVID-19. Profiled with immunoSEQ multiplex PCR; TCRdb holds only in-frame clones, not every one. The sample records around 110,000 clones, about 93% being singletons. The sample comprised peripheral blood. Receptors were obtained from a woman in her 30s with acute or convalescent COVID-19.

V and J are TRBV7-3 and TRBJ2-3; D unresolved. This CDR3 region has 15 residues. Germline CDR1 and CDR2: SGHTA and FQGTGA. The V and J ends lost 5 bases and 3 bases respectively, with 15 bases between them. The CDR3 DNA reads as TGTGCCAGCAGCCCTAACCTGGGCCCTACAGATACGCAGTATTTT. It yields the protein CASSPNLGPTDTQYF.

The chain joins TRBV9 to TRBJ2-3; TRBD2 matches at 16 bases. This CDR3 comprises 18 residues. The trim removed 5 bases at V and 3 bases at J, leaving 9 bases unmatched. Germline loops: CDR1 SGDLS, CDR2 YYNGEE. CDR3 in amino acids: CASSTGLAGGLVTDTQYF. The CDR3 region has the DNA TGTGCCAGCAGTACGGGACTAGCGGGAGGGCTGGTGACAGATACGCAGTATTTT.

The rearrangement uses TRBV7-6 and TRBJ1-3; D perhaps matches TRBD1 (6 bases). This CDR3 is 16 amino acids long. The V gene lost 1 base and the J gene lost 0 bases, with 10 bases spanning the gap. Germline lookup yields CDR1 SGHVS and CDR2 FNYEAQ. CDR3 loop: CASSLGGGSSGNTIYF. For the CDR3, the DNA is TGTGCCAGCAGCTTAGGGGGGGGCTCCTCTGGAAACACCATATATTTT.

In its sample, this clone was seen a few times. J is TRBJ2-2 and V is TRBV7-8; 8 bases are a match to TRBD2. Germline V gene lookup returns CDR1 SGHVS and CDR2 FQNEAQ. J gave up 7 bases and V 1 base, and 2 bases lay outside the gene matches. The CDR3 totals 14 residues. CDR3 DNA: TGTGCCAGCAGCTTAGTGGGGACTAGCGGGGAGCTGTTTTTT. Protein: CASSLVGTSGELFF.